What follows are 21 T cell receptor beta chains derived from one specimen sequenced in a study of long-term antiretroviral therapy in people with HIV. They ran version v3.0 of the immunoSEQ assay at survey level. Sequencing used immunoSEQ multiplex PCR; TCRdb keeps in-frame clones, though not all of them. This sample has about 34,000 clones, with 70% to 90% found just once. This sample comprised unsorted PBMCs, obtained 1.1 years after starting antiretroviral therapy. These TCRs come from a man aged 18 to 29 with HIV.

This rearrangement joins TRBV18 to TRBJ2-2; possible D gene TRBD2, 5 bases. The CDR3 runs 16 residues. The germline V gene encodes CDR1 KGHSH and CDR2 LQKENI. V dropped 1 base and J dropped 4 bases, with 13 bases sitting between them. The CDR3 nucleotides read TGTGCCAGCTCACCACGGAGAGGGCAGGCCACCGGGGAGCTGTTTTTT. This translates into CASSPRRGQATGELFF.

This clone appeared once. CDR3 residues: CASSENTEAFF. Here the CDR3 DNA reads TGTGCCAGCAGTGAGAACACTGAAGCTTTCTTT. This chain links TRBV25-1 with TRBJ1-1; D ambiguous. This CDR3 region has 11 residues. V shed 3 bases and J shed 1 base, with 0 bases lying between them. Germline CDR1 is MGHDK and CDR2 is SYGVNS.

This clone has more than one count but fewer than ten. V is TRBV2 and J is TRBJ2-7; 7 nucleotides line up with TRBD2. Germline trimming cut 7 bases from V and 7 bases from J; bases unmatched to any gene: 10. The CDR3 consists of 13 residues. Looked up from germline, CDR1 is SNHLY and CDR2 is FYNNEI. CDR3 DNA sequence: TGTGCCAGCACGTCAGCGGGATCACCAGAGCAGTACTTC. Its translation is CASTSAGSPEQYF. Complete variable domain (other parts from reference TRBV2 and TRBJ2-7): EPEVTQTPSHQVTQMGQEVILRCVPISNHLYFYWYRQILGQKVEFLVSFYNNEISEKSEIFDDQFSVERPDGSNFTLKIRSTKLEDSAMYFCASTSAGSPEQYFGPGTRLTVT.

The gene calls are TRBV7-8 and TRBJ1-5; weak D call: TRBD1 (6 bases). The germline CDR1 and CDR2 sequences are SGHVS and FQNEAQ. Trimming stripped 6 bases from V and 6 bases from J, with 15 bases between. The CDR3 runs 14 residues. The CDR3 loop is CASRPRGGGQPQHF. CDR3 in DNA: TGTGCCAGCAGACCCAGGGGTGGAGGTCAGCCCCAGCATTTT.

The chain links TRBV5-1 to TRBJ2-1; 10 bases are shared with TRBD1. Germline V gene lookup returns CDR1 SGHRS and CDR2 YFSETQ. Losses at the gene ends were 2 bases for V and 4 bases for J; bases not matched to a gene: 3. The CDR3 sequence is 15 residues long. CDR3 loop: CASSFRDRGYNEQFF. As DNA, the CDR3 is TGCGCCAGCAGCTTCCGGGACAGGGGTTACAATGAGCAGTTCTTC.

J is TRBJ2-7 and V is TRBV6-5, with D possibly matching TRBD2 (6 bases). V dropped 0 bases and J dropped 5 bases, with 14 bases sitting between them. Germline V CDR1 and CDR2: MNHEY, SVGAGI. This CDR3 has 15 residues. This CDR3 is CASSYSGTLGDEQYF. The CDR3 nucleotides are TGTGCCAGCAGTTACTCGGGGACTCTGGGGGACGAGCAGTACTTC.

The CDR3 spells CASSFRDYSYEQYF. In DNA, the CDR3 is TGTGCCAGCAGTTTCAGGGACTACTCCTACGAGCAGTACTTC. The chain combines TRBV28 with TRBJ2-7; the match to TRBD2 covers 7 bases. The germline V gene encodes CDR1 MDHEN and CDR2 SYDVKM. There are 14 residues in the CDR3. J lost 0 bases, V lost 3 bases, and 2 bases had no gene match. The whole variable domain, remainder taken from reference TRBV28 and TRBJ2-7, is DVKVTQSSRYLVKRTGEKVFLECVQDMDHENMFWYRQDPGLGLRLIYFSYDVKMKEKGDIPEGYSVSREKKERFSLILESASTNQTSMYLCASSFRDYSYEQYFGPGTRLTVT.

V usage is TRBV7-9 and J usage is TRBJ1-1; 8 bases agree with TRBD1. The CDR3 runs to 14 residues. The germline CDR1 and CDR2 sequences are SEHNR and FQNEAQ (reference sequence). J was trimmed by 4 bases and V by 5 bases; bases with no gene match: 6. The CDR3 DNA reads as TGTGCCAGCAGCGAAGGACAGGGCGGCACTGAAGCTTTCTTT. Translated, it gives CASSEGQGGTEAFF.

This clone was counted a single time. The genes are TRBV30 and TRBJ2-1; 7 nucleotides agree with TRBD2. Germline CDR1 is GTSNPN and CDR2 is SVGIG (reference sequence). Trimming at V came to 3 bases and at J to 7 bases, leaving 9 bases not matched to a gene. This CDR3 is built from 14 residues. The CDR3 nucleotides read TGTGCCTGGAGCACGGGGGGTGGGGGGAATGAGCAGTTCTTC. Protein: CAWSTGGGGNEQFF.

The chain joins TRBV6-1 to TRBJ2-2, with D perhaps matching TRBD2 (5 bases). Trimming cost V 5 bases and J 4 bases, with 11 bases left between them. The germline V gene has CDR1 MNHNS and CDR2 SASEGT. This CDR3 region has 14 residues. CDR3 nucleotides: TGTGCCAGCAGTTCGGGGTCTGGCACCGGGGAGCTGTTTTTT. Encoded protein: CASSSGSGTGELFF.

The chain employs TRBV7-3 and TRBJ2-6; D gene unclear. The V end lost 2 bases, the J end lost 4 bases, and 9 bases lay between the germline ends. This CDR3 contains 15 residues. Germline V gene data show CDR1 as SGHTA and CDR2 as FQGTGA. The CDR3 here is CASSLHRAGANVLTF. CDR3 bases: TGTGCCAGCAGCTTACATAGGGCCGGGGCCAACGTCCTGACTTTC.

The CDR3 DNA is TGTGCCAGGGAGAATTCCGGGACAGGGTTTACCGAGCAGTACTTC. It encodes CARENSGTGFTEQYF. The V gene is TRBV2, the J gene TRBJ2-7; TRBD1 agrees at 9 bases. CDR3 length: 15 amino acids. Germline CDR1 and CDR2: SNHLY and FYNNEI. Trimming at V came to 9 bases and at J to 6 bases, leaving 15 bases not matched to a gene.

The CDR3 loop reads CASSVVVGMTEAFF. The CDR3 DNA reads TGTGCCAGCAGCGTAGTTGTGGGGATGACTGAAGCTTTCTTT. V gene TRBV9 combines with J gene TRBJ1-1, with D unclear. V was trimmed by 0 bases and J by 5 bases, leaving 11 bases between them. CDR1 SGDLS and CDR2 YYNGEE come from the germline V gene. This CDR3 spans 14 amino acids.

The V gene is TRBV7-8, the J gene TRBJ1-5, with 9 bases fitting TRBD1. This CDR3 is 15 amino acids long. V lost 5 bases, J lost 7 bases, and 9 bases stayed unmatched. CDR1 is SGHVS, CDR2 FQNEAQ, per germline. The CDR3 is CASSAWDRDRQPQHF. The CDR3 DNA reads TGTGCCAGCAGCGCCTGGGACAGGGATAGACAGCCCCAGCATTTT.

This clone was detected only a few times. At one end the junction does not follow the germline gene, possibly because of a read error. This chain connects TRBV6-4 to TRBJ1-1; TRBD1 matches 9 bases. Germline CDR1 is MRHNA and CDR2 is SNTAGT. This CDR3 has 13 amino acids. This CDR3 is CASSDSNRGRVQF. As DNA, the CDR3 is TGTGCCAGCAGTGACTCGAACAGGGGGCGCGTCCAATTT.

This clone was observed a few times. This chain joins TRBV10-2 and TRBJ1-6; no clear D. V lost 1 base and J lost 8, with 12 bases in between. This CDR3 has 15 residues. Germline CDR1 and CDR2: WSHSY and SAAADI. The CDR3 nucleotides read TGCGCCAGCAGTGAGTGGGCAGGTACGGATTCACCCCTCCACTTT. Its translation is CASSEWAGTDSPLHF.

This sequence joins TRBV4-3 and TRBJ1-2; D call uncertain. V lost 0 bases, J lost 4 bases, and 9 bases lay in between. CDR3 length: 14 amino acids. Germline CDR1 reads LGHNA; CDR2 reads YSLEER. The CDR3 coding sequence is TGCGCCAGCAGCCAAGAGGTGGGAAGCTATGGCTACACCTTC. It specifies CASSQEVGSYGYTF.

The chain links TRBV27 to TRBJ2-7; the match to TRBD2 covers 8 bases. Germline V lookup: CDR1 MNHEY, CDR2 SMNVEV (reference sequence). This CDR3 contains 17 residues. V was pared by 4 bases and J by 7 bases, with 18 bases of the junction left unmatched. The CDR3 bases are TGTGCCAGCAGTTCCCAAGTACTAGCGGAGCCACGGGGGGAGCAGTACTTC. This sequence encodes CASSSQVLAEPRGEQYF.

The chain uses TRBV28 and TRBJ1-2; a possible D gene is TRBD1 (5 bases). Germline values: CDR1 MDHEN, CDR2 SYDVKM. The CDR3 spans 13 residues. The CDR3 reads CGTQSVVGYGYTF. As DNA, the CDR3 is TGTGGGACACAGTCGGTCGTCGGCTATGGCTACACCTTC.

The CDR3 bases are TGCGCCAGCAGCCAACCGATGGAGACCCAGTACTTC. Amino acid sequence: CASSQPMETQYF. This chain connects TRBV4-1 to TRBJ2-5, with D unclear. The CDR3 consists of 12 residues. CDR1 is MGHRA and CDR2 is YSYEKL in the germline V gene. V gave up 2 bases and J gave up 5 bases, with 6 bases separating them.

The genes are TRBV2 and TRBJ2-5; TRBD2 matches 11 bases. Germline lookup yields CDR1 SNHLY and CDR2 FYNNEI. The CDR3 is 23 residues long. The ends lost 7 bases at V and 1 base at J; junction bases unmatched: 29. The CDR3 protein is CASILLPGQGNPGLAVVQETQYF. The CDR3 nucleotides are TGTGCCAGCATTCTACTACCGGGACAGGGAAACCCGGGACTAGCGGTTGTCCAAGAGACCCAGTACTTC.